This entry describes one T cell receptor (beta chain). One end of the junction is discordant with germline, which a read error may explain. The TCRbeta library incorporated unique molecular identifiers. MiXCR, applied by TCRdb to the PCR reads, yields one record per CDR3 protein. The data hold approximately 200,000 distinct CDR3 sequences, with roughly 15% observed a single time. This CDR3 contains 21 residues. CDR1 is SGHAT, CDR2 FQNNGV, per germline. The sample originates from a study of T-cell reconstitution after alpha-beta-depleted transplantation in children. The sequence was obtained from a human donor who donated a stem cell graft to a child with acute lymphoblastic leukemia. The sequencing used PBMCs from the stem cell graft donor, collected from the stem cell graft. The chain carries TRBV11-2 and TRBJ2-7; 9 bases are shared with TRBD2. The CDR3, as DNA: TGTGCCAGCAACCCAATTAGTCGGACCGGGACTAGCCGGAGGAGTTACTACGAGCAGTACTTT. Residues: CASNPISRTGTSRRSYYEQYF.